This T cell receptor (beta chain) was profiled in a study of blood T cells in healthy people across ages. Points from the study as a whole: Among T cells, TCR beta diversity per million cells dropped roughly linearly as age rose.

Approximately 9.7 milliliters was the volume of peripheral blood drawn from each donor. Sample-barcoded 5' priming and a J-beta primer mix drove a second PCR of roughly 7 to 11 cycles. Each cDNA molecule received a tag from a template-switch adaptor that had 12 random nucleotides. MiXCR, run by TCRdb on the 5' RACE reads, gives a single entry per CDR3 protein. This table has 600,000 to 800,000 distinct CDR3 sequences, 21% appearing once. As concerns this clonotype: Its antigen remains unknown.

Germline V gene lookup returns CDR1 SQVTM and CDR2 ANQGSEA. This CDR3 spans 11 amino acids. With 7 bases removed from V and 6 bases from J, the gap between germline ends came to 12 bases. The sequenced material came from blood. The origin of this receptor is a man in his 70s in good health. The gene calls are TRBV29-1 and TRBJ1-2; TRBD1 is a possible D gene (6 bases). CDR3 region: CSAGGGDGYTF. The CDR3, as DNA: TGCAGCGCAGGAGGGGGGGATGGCTACACCTTC.